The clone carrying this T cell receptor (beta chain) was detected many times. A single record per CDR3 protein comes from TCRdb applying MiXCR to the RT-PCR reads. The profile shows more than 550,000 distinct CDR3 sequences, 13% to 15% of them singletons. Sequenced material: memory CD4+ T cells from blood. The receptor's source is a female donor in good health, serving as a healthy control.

The CDR3 region is CSATDDSPDRAQHF. In DNA, the CDR3 is TGCAGTGCTACCGACGACAGCCCCGACAGGGCCCAGCATTTT. This chain links TRBV20-1 with TRBJ1-5; 7 bases map to TRBD1. Germline V gene data show CDR1 as DFQATT and CDR2 as SNEGSKA (reference sequence). Germline trimming cut 4 bases from V and 11 bases from J; bases unmatched to any gene: 14. The CDR3 is 14 residues long.